This T cell receptor (beta chain) is from a study of T-cell memory formation after mild COVID-19. Study-wide background: TCR clusters largely stayed donor specific.

Notes on this clonotype: Antigen unknown.

The V and J ends lost 6 bases and 8 bases respectively, with 11 bases between them. CDR1 is SGHAT, CDR2 FQNNGV, per germline. There are 12 residues in the CDR3. Each CDR3 protein gets one entry after TCRdb re-called the 5' RACE reads with MiXCR. The sample consists of 200,000 or so distinct CDR3 sequences, 9.5% of them appearing once. Study-level points and caveats: Among contracting clones, CD4+ were mainly CM/EM and CD8+ enriched in EMRA. Among clones contracting day 15 to 85, CD4/CD8 was balanced, whereas later expanders leaned CD4+. Second-wave clones reaching peak frequency on day 37 lacked confirmed SARS-CoV-2 specificity.

This TCR came from a man aged 18-30 years who had mild COVID-19 (a few samples of this study predate the infection). Cell type and time point are not known. The V call is TRBV11-2, the J call TRBJ2-1; no clear D. The sequenced sample consisted of PBMCs or a T cell subset sorted from them (not recorded which). The CDR3 region is CASSHLVDEQFF. The CDR3 DNA sequence: TGTGCCAGCAGTCATCTGGTGGATGAGCAGTTCTTC.